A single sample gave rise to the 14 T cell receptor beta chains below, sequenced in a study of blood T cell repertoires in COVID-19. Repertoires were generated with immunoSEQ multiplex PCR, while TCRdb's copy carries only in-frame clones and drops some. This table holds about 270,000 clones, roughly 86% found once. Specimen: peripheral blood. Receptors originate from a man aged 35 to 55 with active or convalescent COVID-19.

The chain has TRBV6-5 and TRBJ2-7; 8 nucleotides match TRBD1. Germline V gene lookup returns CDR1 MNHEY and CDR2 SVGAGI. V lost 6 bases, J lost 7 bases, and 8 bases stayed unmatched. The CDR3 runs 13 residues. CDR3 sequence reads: CASSRQGAIEQYF. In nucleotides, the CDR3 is TGTGCCAGCAGCCGGCAGGGGGCAATAGAGCAGTACTTC.

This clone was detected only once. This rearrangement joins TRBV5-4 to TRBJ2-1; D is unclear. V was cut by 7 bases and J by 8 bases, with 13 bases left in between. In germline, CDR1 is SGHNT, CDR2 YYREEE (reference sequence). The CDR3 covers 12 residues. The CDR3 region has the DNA TGTGCCAGCTGGTTTTCTATGGATGAGCAGTTCTTC. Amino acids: CASWFSMDEQFF.

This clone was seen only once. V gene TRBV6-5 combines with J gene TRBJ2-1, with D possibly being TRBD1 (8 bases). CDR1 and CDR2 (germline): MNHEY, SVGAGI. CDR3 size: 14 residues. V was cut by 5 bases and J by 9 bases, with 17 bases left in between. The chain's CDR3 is CASSTSGTGTEQFF. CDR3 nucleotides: TGTGCCAGCAGTACAAGCGGGACAGGTACTGAGCAGTTCTTC.

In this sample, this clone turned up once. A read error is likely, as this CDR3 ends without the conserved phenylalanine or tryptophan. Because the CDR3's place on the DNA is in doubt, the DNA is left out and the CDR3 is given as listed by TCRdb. CDR3 protein: CARSLIPPTRAR. The chain couples TRBV5-3 to TRBJ1-1; the table gives TRBD1 as D, unverified against the DNA. TRBV5-3 is treated as an ORF (open reading frame) with a function not yet certain. The CDR3 is 12 residues long, ends included.

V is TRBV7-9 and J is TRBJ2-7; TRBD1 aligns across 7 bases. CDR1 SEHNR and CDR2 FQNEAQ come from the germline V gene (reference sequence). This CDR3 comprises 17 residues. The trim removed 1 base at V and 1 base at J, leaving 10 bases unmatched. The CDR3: CASSLVQNEGQSYEQYF. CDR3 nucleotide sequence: TGTGCCAGCAGCTTAGTTCAAAACGAGGGACAGTCCTACGAGCAGTACTTC. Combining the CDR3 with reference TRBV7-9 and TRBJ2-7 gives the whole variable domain DTGVSQNPRHKITKRGQNVTFRCDPISEHNRLYWYRQTLGQGPEFLTYFQNEAQLEKSRLLSDRFSAERPKGSFSTLEIQRTEQGDSAMYLCASSLVQNEGQSYEQYFGPGTRLTVT.

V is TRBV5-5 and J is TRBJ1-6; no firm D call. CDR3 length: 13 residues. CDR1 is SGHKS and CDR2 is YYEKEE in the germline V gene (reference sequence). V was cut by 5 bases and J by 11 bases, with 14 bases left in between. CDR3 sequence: CASRANIGAPLHF. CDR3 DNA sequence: TGTGCCAGCAGGGCAAACATCGGGGCACCCCTCCACTTT.

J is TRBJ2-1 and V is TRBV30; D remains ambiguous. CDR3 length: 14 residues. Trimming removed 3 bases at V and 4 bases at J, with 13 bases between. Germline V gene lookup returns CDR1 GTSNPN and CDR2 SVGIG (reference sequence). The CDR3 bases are TGTGCCTGGAGAGTCAAGAGAAGTTACAATGAGCAGTTCTTC. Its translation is CAWRVKRSYNEQFF.

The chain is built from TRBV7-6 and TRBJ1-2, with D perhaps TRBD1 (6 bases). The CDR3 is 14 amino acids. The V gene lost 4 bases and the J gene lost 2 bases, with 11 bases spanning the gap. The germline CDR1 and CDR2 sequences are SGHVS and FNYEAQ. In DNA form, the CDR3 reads TGTGCCAGCAGCTCAGTCGACAGGAACTATGGCTACACCTTC. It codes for CASSSVDRNYGYTF.

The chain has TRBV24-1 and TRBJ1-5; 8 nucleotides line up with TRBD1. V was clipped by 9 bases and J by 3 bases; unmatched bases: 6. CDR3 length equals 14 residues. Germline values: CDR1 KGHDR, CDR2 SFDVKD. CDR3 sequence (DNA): TGTGCCACCGGACAGGGAGGTTTCAATCAGCCCCAGCATTTT. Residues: CATGQGGFNQPQHF.

The CDR3 region has the DNA TGTGCCAGCTCACCGGGTCTTTCCGGGAATAATGAGCAGTTCTTC. Protein: CASSPGLSGNNEQFF. The V and J genes are TRBV18 and TRBJ2-1; D may be TRBD2 (5 bases). Trimming left V 3 bases short and J 7 bases short, with 16 bases between. The CDR3 has 15 amino acids. CDR1 is KGHSH and CDR2 is LQKENI in the germline V gene.

The CDR3 DNA reads TGCGCCAGCAGCCAAGATGGGGGCCAGCGGGGTTACAATGAGCAGTTCTTC. As protein: CASSQDGGQRGYNEQFF. The genes are TRBV4-1 and TRBJ2-1, with TRBD2 as a possible D gene (7 bases). The CDR3 is made up of 17 amino acids. Germline CDR1 MGHRA, CDR2 YSYEKL. V lost 0 bases to trimming and J lost 4 bases, with 16 bases between them.

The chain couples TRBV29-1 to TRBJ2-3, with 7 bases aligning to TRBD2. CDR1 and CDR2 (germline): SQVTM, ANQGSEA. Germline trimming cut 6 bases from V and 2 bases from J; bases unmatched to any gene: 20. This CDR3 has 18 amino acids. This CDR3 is CSVRGLILAAVFTDTQYF. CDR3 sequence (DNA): TGCAGCGTGAGAGGACTTATCCTAGCGGCGGTATTCACAGATACGCAGTATTTT.

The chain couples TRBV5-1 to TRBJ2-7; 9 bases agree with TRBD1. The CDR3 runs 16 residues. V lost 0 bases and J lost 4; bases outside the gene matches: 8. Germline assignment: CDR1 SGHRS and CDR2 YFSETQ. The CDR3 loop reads CASSLGLRTGAYEQYF. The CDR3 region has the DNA TGCGCCAGCAGCTTGGGACTCCGGACAGGGGCTTACGAGCAGTACTTC.

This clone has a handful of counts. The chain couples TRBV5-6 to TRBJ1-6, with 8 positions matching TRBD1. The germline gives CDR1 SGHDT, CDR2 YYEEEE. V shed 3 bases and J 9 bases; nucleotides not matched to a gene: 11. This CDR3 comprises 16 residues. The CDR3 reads CASSSREQGGSSPLHF. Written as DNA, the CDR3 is TGTGCCAGCAGCTCGCGGGAACAGGGGGGGAGTTCACCCCTCCACTTT. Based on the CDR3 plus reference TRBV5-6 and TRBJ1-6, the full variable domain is DAGVTQSPTHLIKTRGQQVTLRCSPKSGHDTVSWYQQALGQGPQFIFQYYEEEERQRGNFPDRFSGHQFPNYSSELNVNALLLGDSALYLCASSSREQGGSSPLHFGNGTRLTVT.